This T cell receptor beta chain was captured by sequencing in a study of cytomegalovirus exposure and HLA in healthy donors. Notes on the study in general: It was about 150 TCR beta chains that were listed as cytomegalovirus-associated. Highest at DRB1 and lowest at HLA-C, TCR association rates differed among HLA loci in a later analysis. Roughly even sequencing depth across donors was the assumption behind the presence/absence analyses.

On this clone: Its antigen is not identified.

PCR was performed using 60 Vbeta and 13 Jbeta primers. Here immunoSEQ multiplex PCR was the method, and the copy in TCRdb shows in-frame clones only, minus some. The sample has over 100,000 clones, and its top ten clones hold approximately 6.8%. Per germline, CDR1 SGHRS and CDR2 YFSETQ. Trimming took 0 bases from V and 4 from J; bases not matched to a gene: 9. CDR3 length: 16 amino acids. The chain uses TRBV5-1 and TRBJ2-7, with TRBD1 matching 8 bases. This TCR was sampled from a man aged 35 to 55 in good health and CMV-seropositive. Source material: PBMCs. The CDR3 here is CASSLDGQGGGYEQYF. CDR3 DNA: TGCGCCAGCAGCTTGGACGGACAGGGTGGAGGGTACGAGCAGTACTTC.